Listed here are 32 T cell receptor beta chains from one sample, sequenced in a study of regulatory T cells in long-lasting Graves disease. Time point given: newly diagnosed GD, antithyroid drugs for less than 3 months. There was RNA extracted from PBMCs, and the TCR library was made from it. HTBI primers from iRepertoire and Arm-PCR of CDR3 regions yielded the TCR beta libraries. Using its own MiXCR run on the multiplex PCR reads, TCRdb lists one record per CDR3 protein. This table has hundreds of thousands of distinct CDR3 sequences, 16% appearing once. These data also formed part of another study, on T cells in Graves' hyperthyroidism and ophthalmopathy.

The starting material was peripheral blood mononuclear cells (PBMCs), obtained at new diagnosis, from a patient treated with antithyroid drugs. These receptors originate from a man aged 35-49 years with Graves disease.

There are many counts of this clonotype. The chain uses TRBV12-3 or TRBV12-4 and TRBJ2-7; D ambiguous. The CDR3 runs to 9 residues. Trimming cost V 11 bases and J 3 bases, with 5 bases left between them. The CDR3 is CARVYEQYF. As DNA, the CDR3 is TGTGCCCGTGTCTACGAGCAGTACTTC.

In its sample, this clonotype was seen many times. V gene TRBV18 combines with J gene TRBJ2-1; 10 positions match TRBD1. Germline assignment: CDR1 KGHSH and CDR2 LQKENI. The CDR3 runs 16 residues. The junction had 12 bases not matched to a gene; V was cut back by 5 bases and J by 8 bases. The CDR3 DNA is TGTGCCAGCTCATCTAACCCGGGACAGGGGCGAGATGAGCAGTTCTTC. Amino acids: CASSSNPGQGRDEQFF. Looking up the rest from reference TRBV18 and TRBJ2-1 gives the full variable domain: NAGVMQNPRHLVRRRGQEARLRCSPMKGHSHVYWYRQLPEEGLKFMVYLQKENIIDESGMPKERFSAEFPKEGPSILRIQQVVRGDSAAYFCASSSNPGQGRDEQFFGPGTRLTVL.

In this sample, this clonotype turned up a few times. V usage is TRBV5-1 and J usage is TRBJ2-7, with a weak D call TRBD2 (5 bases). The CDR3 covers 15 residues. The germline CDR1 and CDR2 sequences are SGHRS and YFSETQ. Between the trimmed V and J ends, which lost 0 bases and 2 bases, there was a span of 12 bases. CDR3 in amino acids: CASSLVASGAYEQYF. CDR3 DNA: TGCGCCAGCAGCTTGGTGGCTTCCGGGGCCTACGAGCAGTACTTC.

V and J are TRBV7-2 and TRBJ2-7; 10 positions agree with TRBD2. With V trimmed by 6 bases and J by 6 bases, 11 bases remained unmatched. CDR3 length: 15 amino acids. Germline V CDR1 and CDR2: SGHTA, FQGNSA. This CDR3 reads CASSPPSGRKVEQYF. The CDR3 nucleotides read TGTGCCAGCAGTCCGCCTAGCGGGAGAAAGGTCGAGCAGTACTTC.

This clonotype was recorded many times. The CDR3 region is CASSQVGETQYF. The CDR3, as DNA: TGTGCCAGCAGCCAAGTGGGGGAGACCCAGTACTTC. The chain links TRBV14 to TRBJ2-5; D unresolved. Trimming removed 1 base at V and 5 bases at J, with 5 bases between. The CDR3 consists of 12 residues. Germline V gene lookup returns CDR1 SGHDN and CDR2 FVKESK.

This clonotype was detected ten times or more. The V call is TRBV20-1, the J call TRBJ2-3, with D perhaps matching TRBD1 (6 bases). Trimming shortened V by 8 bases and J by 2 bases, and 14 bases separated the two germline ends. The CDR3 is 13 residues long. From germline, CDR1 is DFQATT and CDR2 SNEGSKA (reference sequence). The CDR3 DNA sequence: TGCAGTCGGAGAGGGGGAGACACAGATACGCAGTATTTT. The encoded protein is CSRRGGDTDTQYF.

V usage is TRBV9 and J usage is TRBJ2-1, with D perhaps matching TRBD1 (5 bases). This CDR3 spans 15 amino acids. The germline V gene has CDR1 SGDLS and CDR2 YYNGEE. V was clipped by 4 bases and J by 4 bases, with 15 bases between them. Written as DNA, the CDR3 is TGTGCCAGCAGCCCCCGGTCGACAGATTACAATGAGCAGTTCTTC. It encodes CASSPRSTDYNEQFF.

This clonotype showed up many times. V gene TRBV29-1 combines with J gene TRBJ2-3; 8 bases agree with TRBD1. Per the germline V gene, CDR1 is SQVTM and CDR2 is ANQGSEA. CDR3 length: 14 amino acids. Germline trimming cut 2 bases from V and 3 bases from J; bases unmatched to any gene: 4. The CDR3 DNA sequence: TGCAGCGTTGAAAGCGACAGGGGTACAGATACGCAGTATTTT. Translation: CSVESDRGTDTQYF.

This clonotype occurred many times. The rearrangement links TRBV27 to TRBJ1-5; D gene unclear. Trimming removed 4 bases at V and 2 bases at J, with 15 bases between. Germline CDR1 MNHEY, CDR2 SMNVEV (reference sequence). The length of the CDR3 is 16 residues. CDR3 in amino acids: CASSSGPSGGNQPQHF. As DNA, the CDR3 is TGTGCCAGCAGTTCAGGACCGTCTGGCGGCAATCAGCCCCAGCATTTT.

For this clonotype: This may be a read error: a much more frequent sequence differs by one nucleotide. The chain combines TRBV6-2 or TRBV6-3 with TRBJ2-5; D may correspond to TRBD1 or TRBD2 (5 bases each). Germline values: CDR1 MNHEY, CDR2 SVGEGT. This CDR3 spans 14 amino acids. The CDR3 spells CASSEGQYGENQYF. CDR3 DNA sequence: TGTGCCAGCAGTGAGGGGCAATACGGGGAGAACCAGTACTTC.

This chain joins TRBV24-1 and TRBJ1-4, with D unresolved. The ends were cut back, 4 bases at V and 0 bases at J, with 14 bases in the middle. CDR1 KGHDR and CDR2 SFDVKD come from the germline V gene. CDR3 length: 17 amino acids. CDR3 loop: CATSDGGSHATNEKLFF. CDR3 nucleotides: TGTGCCACCAGTGACGGTGGGTCCCACGCAACTAATGAAAAACTGTTTTTT.

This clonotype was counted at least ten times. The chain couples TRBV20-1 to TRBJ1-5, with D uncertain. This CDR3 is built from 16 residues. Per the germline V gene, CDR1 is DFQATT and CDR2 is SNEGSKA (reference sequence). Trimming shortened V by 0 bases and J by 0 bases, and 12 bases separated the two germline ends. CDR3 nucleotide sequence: TGCAGTGCTAGAGACCCCGGGTATTATAGCAATCAGCCCCAGCATTTT. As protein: CSARDPGYYSNQPQHF.

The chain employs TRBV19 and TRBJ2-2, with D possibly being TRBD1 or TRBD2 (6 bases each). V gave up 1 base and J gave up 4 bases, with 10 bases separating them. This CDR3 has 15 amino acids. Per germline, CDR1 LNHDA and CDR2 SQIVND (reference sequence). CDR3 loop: CASSIGGGITGELFF. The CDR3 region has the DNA TGTGCCAGTAGTATAGGAGGGGGGATCACCGGGGAGCTGTTTTTT.

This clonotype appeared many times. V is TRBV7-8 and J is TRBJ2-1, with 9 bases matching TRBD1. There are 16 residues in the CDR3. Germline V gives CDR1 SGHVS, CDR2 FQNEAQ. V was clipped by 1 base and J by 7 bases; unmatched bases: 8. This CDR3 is CASSLGWGTGWNEQFF. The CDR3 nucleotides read TGTGCCAGCAGCTTAGGTTGGGGGACAGGGTGGAATGAGCAGTTCTTC.

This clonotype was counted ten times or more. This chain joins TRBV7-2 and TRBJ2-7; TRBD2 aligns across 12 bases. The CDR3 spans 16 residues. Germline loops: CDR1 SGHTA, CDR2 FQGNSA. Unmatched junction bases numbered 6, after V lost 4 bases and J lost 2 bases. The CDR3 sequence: CASSSRLAGAPYEQYF. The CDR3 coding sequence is TGTGCCAGCAGCTCCAGACTAGCGGGGGCTCCCTACGAGCAGTACTTC.

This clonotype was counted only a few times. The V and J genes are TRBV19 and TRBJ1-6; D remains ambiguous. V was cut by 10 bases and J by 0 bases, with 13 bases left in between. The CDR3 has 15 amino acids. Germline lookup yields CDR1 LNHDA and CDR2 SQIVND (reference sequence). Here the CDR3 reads CATKDGYSYNSPLHF. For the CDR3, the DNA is TGTGCCACCAAGGATGGTTACTCCTATAATTCACCCCTCCACTTT.

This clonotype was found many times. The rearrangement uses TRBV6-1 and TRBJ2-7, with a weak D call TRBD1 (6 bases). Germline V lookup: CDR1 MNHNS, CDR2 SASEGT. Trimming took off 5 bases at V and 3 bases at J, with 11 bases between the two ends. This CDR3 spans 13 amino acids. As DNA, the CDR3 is TGTGCCAGCAGTAGGGGACATCTCTACGAGCAGTACTTC. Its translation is CASSRGHLYEQYF.

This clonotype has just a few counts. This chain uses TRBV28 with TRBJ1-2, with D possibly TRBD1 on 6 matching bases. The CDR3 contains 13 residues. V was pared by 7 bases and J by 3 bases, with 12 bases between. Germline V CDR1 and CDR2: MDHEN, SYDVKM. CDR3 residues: CASNPTGHYGYTF. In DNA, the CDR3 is TGTGCCAGCAACCCGACAGGCCACTATGGCTACACCTTC.

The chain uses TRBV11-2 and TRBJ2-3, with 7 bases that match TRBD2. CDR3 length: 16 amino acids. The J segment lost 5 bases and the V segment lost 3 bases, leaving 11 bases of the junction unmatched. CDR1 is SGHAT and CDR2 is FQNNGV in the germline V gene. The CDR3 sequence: CASSLGGDRSRDTQYF. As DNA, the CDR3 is TGTGCCAGCAGCTTGGGGGGGGACCGGTCGCGAGATACGCAGTATTTT.

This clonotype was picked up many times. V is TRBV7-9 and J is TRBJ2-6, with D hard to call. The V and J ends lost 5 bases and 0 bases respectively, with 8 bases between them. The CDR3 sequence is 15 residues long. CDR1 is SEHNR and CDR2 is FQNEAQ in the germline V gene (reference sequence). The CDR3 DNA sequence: TGTGCCAGCAGCCCCGGCAACTCTGGGGCCAACGTCCTGACTTTC. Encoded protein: CASSPGNSGANVLTF.

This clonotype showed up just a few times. For the CDR3, the DNA is TGTGCCAGCAGCCCATCGAGGCGTGCCGGGGAGCTGTTTTTT. This gives the protein CASSPSRRAGELFF. The genes are TRBV3-1 and TRBJ2-2; the D is unclear. This CDR3 is 14 amino acids long. V was pared by 4 bases and J by 6 bases, with 12 bases between. Germline assignment: CDR1 LGHDT and CDR2 YNNKEL (reference sequence).

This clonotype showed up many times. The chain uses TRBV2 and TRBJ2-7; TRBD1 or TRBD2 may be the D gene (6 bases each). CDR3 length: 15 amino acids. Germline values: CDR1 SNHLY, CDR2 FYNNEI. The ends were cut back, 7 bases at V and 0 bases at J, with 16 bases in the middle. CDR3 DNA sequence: TGTGCCAGCACCCCCGGGGGCTCCTTCTCCTACGAGCAGTACTTC. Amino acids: CASTPGGSFSYEQYF.

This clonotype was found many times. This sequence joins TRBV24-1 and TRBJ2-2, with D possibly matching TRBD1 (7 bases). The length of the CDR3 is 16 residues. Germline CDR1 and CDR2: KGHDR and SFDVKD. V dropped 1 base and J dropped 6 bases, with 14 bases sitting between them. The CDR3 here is CATSDLRRGDAGELFF. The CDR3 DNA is TGTGCCACCAGTGATTTACGCAGGGGGGACGCCGGGGAGCTGTTTTTT.

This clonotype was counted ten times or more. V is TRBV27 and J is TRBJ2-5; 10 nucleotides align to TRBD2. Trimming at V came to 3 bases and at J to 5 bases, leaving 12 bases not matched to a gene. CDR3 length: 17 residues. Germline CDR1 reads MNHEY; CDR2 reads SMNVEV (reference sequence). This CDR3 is CASSLRSGGAFEETQYF. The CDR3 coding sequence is TGTGCCAGCAGTTTGCGAAGCGGGGGGGCCTTCGAGGAGACCCAGTACTTC.

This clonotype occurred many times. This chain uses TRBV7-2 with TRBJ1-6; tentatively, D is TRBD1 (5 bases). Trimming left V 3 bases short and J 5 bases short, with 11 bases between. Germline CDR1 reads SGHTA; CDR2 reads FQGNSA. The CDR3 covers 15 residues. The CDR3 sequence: CASSFEGTNNSPLHF. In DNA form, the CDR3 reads TGTGCCAGCAGCTTTGAGGGGACCAATAATTCACCCCTCCACTTT. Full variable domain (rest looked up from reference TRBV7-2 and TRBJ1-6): GAGVSQSPSNKVTEKGKDVELRCDPISGHTALYWYRQSLGQGLEFLIYFQGNSAPDKSGLPSDRFSAERTGGSVSTLTIQRTQQEDSAVYLCASSFEGTNNSPLHFGNGTRLTVT.

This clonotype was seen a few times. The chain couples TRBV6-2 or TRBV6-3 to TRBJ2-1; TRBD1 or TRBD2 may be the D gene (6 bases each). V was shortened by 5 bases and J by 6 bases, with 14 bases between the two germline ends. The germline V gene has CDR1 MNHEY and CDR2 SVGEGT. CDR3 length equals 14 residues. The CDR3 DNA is TGTGCCAGCAGTGAAATTTGGGGGGCCAATGAGCAGTTCTTC. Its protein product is CASSEIWGANEQFF.

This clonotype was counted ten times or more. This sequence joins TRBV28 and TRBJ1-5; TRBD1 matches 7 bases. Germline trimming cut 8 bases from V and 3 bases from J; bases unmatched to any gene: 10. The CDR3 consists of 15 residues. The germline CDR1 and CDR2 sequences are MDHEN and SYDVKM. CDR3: CASLPGGLYNQPQHF. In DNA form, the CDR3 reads TGTGCCAGCTTGCCAGGGGGGTTATACAATCAGCCCCAGCATTTT. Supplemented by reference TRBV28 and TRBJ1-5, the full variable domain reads DVKVTQSSRYLVKRTGEKVFLECVQDMDHENMFWYRQDPGLGLRLIYFSYDVKMKEKGDIPEGYSVSREKKERFSLILESASTNQTSMYLCASLPGGLYNQPQHFGDGTRLSIL.

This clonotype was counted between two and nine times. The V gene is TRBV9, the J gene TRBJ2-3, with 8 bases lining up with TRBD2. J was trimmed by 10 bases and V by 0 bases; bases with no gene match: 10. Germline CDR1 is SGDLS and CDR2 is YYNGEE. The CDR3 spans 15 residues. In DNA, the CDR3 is TGTGCCAGCAGCGTAGGTGGCGGGGGGCCCAACTCGCAGTATTTT. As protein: CASSVGGGGPNSQYF.

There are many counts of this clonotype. The CDR3 here is CSVAWEFGGNTEAFF. The CDR3 bases are TGCAGCGTTGCTTGGGAATTCGGTGGAAACACTGAAGCTTTCTTT. J is TRBJ1-1 and V is TRBV29-1; no reliable D call. CDR3 length: 15 amino acids. V lost 4 bases and J 2 bases, leaving 17 bases between the germline ends. The germline CDR1 and CDR2 sequences are SQVTM and ANQGSEA.

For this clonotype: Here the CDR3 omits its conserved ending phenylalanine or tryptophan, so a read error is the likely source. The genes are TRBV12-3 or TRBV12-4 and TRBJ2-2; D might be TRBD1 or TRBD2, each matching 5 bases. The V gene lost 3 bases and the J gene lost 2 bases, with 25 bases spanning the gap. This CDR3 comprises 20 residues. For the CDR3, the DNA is TGTGCCAGCAGTTTTTCCCCGCACATAACAGGAGGACTTAACACCGGGGAGCTGTTTTCT. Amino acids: CASSFSPHITGGLNTGELFS.

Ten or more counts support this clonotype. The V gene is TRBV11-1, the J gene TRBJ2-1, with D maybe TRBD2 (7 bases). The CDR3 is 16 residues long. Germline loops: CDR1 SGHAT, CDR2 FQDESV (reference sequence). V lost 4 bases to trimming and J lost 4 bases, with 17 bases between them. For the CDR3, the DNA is TGTGCCAGCAGCTCCGCAAGGGGGGGAGGATACAATGAGCAGTTCTTC. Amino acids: CASSSARGGGYNEQFF. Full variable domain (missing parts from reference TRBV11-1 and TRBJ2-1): EAEVAQSPRYKITEKSQAVAFWCDPISGHATLYWYRQILGQGPELLVQFQDESVVDDSQLPKDRFSAERLKGVDSTLKIQPAELGDSAMYLCASSSARGGGYNEQFFGPGTRLTVL.

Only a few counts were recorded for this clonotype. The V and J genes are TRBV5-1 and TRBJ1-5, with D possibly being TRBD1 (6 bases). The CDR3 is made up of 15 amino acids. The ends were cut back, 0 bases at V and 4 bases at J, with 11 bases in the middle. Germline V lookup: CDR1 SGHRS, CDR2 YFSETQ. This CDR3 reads CASSLDPGQNQPQHF. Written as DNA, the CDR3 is TGCGCCAGCAGCTTGGATCCGGGACAAAATCAGCCCCAGCATTTT.